This TCR beta chain appears in the sequencing data of a study of spatial heterogeneity in lung cancer. About the research overall: After resection, follow-up PBMC samples were sequenced when available, at a median of approximately 26 months later.

This clonotype was recorded at least ten times. Documented time point: blood at routine non-recurrence follow-up after resection. Unsorted tumor, nontumor lung tissue or cryopreserved PBMC supplied the whole RNA. The V gene's germline CDR1 is SGHAT and CDR2 FQNNGV. The V end was cut by 3 bases, the J end by 0 bases, with 12 bases between. The CDR3 loop spans 16 amino acids. TCR cDNA molecules each carried a unique molecular identifier. MiXCR was run by TCRdb on the 5' RACE reads, yielding one entry per CDR3 protein. The data show 72,000 or so distinct CDR3 sequences, with nearly 9% seen just once and approximately 2% held by the top ten.

The sequencing used PBMCs, collected at follow-up. The clonotype comes from a female donor with early-stage non-small cell lung cancer. V and J are TRBV11-2 and TRBJ2-4; D gene ambiguous. The CDR3 DNA reads as TGTGCCAGCAGCTTTTTGAGGTCGCTAGCCAAAAACATTCAGTACTTC. Protein: CASSFLRSLAKNIQYF.